One and the same sample provided the 28 T cell receptor beta chains below, sequenced in a study of blood T cells in healthy people across ages. It was with a sample-barcoded 5' primer and a J-beta primer mix that a second PCR of about 7 to 12 cycles was run. Each CDR3 protein gets one entry after TCRdb re-called the 5' RACE reads with MiXCR. The data show over 1,200,000 distinct CDR3 sequences, roughly 59% seen once. The sequenced sample was blood. These TCRs come from a man aged 18 to 35 in good health.

This clonotype was picked up one time. This rearrangement joins TRBV6-6 to TRBJ2-3; D is unresolved. The V gene lost 2 bases and the J gene lost 11 bases, with 11 bases spanning the gap. CDR3 size: 12 residues. The germline CDR1 and CDR2 sequences are MNHNY and SVGAGI (reference sequence). The CDR3 DNA reads TGTGCCAGCAGTTACACGGTTACAGAGCAGTATTTT. It is translated as CASSYTVTEQYF.

In the case of this clonotype: Relative to the germline gene, one junction end is altered; a read error may explain this. The CDR3 DNA reads TGCGCCAGCGGGGACAGGCCGAGCTCCTACAAGGAGCAGTTCTTC. It specifies CASGDRPSSYKEQFF. The rearrangement joins TRBV5-1 to TRBJ2-1; 8 nucleotides match TRBD1. This CDR3 comprises 15 residues. Germline V gene lookup returns CDR1 SGHRS and CDR2 YFSETQ.

This clonotype was observed a handful of times. The genes are TRBV3-1 and TRBJ2-7, with 11 nucleotides matching TRBD2. The CDR3 has 15 residues. The germline CDR1 and CDR2 sequences are LGHDT and YNNKEL (reference sequence). Trimming at V came to 5 bases and at J to 2 bases, leaving 5 bases not matched to a gene. CDR3 in DNA: TGTGCCAGCAGCACTGGGACTAGCGGAGCCTACGAGCAGTACTTC. Translated, it gives CASSTGTSGAYEQYF.

The rearrangement links TRBV20-1 to TRBJ2-1, with D perhaps matching TRBD2 (7 bases). V dropped 6 bases and J dropped 7 bases, with 19 bases sitting between them. The germline CDR1 and CDR2 sequences are DFQATT and SNEGSKA (reference sequence). The CDR3 is made up of 14 amino acids. The CDR3 sequence is CSATSGEGGNEQFF. CDR3 bases: TGCAGTGCAACCAGCGGGGAAGGGGGGAATGAGCAGTTCTTC.

This clonotype has only one observation. This rearrangement joins TRBV29-1 to TRBJ2-5; possible D gene TRBD2, 7 bases. This CDR3 contains 13 residues. The V end was cut by 5 bases, the J end by 5 bases, with 15 bases between. Germline CDR1 and CDR2: SQVTM and ANQGSEA. The CDR3 coding sequence is TGCAGCGTTCGTGCGGGGGCGGACGAGACCCAGTACTTC. Its protein is CSVRAGADETQYF.

This clonotype was picked up a small number of times. The chain carries TRBV2 and TRBJ2-1; D uncertain. Germline V lookup: CDR1 SNHLY, CDR2 FYNNEI. Trimming took 2 bases from V and 4 from J, leaving 15 bases between them. The CDR3 loop spans 16 amino acids. DNA for the CDR3: TGTGCCAGCAGTGAATTGAAGGGTCTGAGTTACAATGAGCAGTTCTTC. Translation: CASSELKGLSYNEQFF. The variable domain in full, with the rest retrieved from reference TRBV2 and TRBJ2-1, is EPEVTQTPSHQVTQMGQEVILRCVPISNHLYFYWYRQILGQKVEFLVSFYNNEISEKSEIFDDQFSVERPDGSNFTLKIRSTKLEDSAMYFCASSELKGLSYNEQFFGPGTRLTVL.

This clonotype has only one observation. CDR3 loop: CASQGADEQYF. Here the CDR3 DNA reads TGTGCCAGTCAGGGCGCGGACGAGCAGTACTTC. The chain joins TRBV19 to TRBJ2-4; tentative D call: TRBD1 (5 bases). The J call may be incorrect, as the DNA end agrees better with TRBJ2-7. Germline CDR1 LNHDA, CDR2 SQIVND (reference sequence). This CDR3 region has 11 residues.

The chain employs TRBV20-1 and TRBJ2-1; possibly TRBD2 for D (6 bases). Trimming removed 5 bases at V and 1 base at J, with 12 bases between. CDR1 is DFQATT, CDR2 SNEGSKA, per germline (reference sequence). The CDR3 sequence is 14 residues long. CDR3 residues: CSARDLKSYNEQFF. As DNA, the CDR3 is TGCAGTGCTCGGGACTTAAAGTCCTACAATGAGCAGTTCTTC.

J is TRBJ2-7 and V is TRBV20-1; tentatively, D is TRBD2 (5 bases). Looked up from germline, CDR1 is DFQATT and CDR2 is SNEGSKA (reference sequence). The CDR3 spans 11 residues. Trimming took 6 bases from V and 3 from J, leaving 9 bases between them. The CDR3 nucleotides are TGCAGTGCCTCGGACTTCTACGAGCAGTACTTC. This sequence encodes CSASDFYEQYF.

This chain joins TRBV21-1 and TRBJ2-5; the table assigns TRBD1, which was not confirmed against the DNA. TRBV21-1 is reported as a pseudogene. The CDR3 has 15 amino acids. The CDR3 reads CASSKNCGGAETQYF. CDR3 coding DNA: TGTGCCAGCAGCAAAAACTGTGGGGGAGCGGAGACCCAGTACTTC.

This chain connects TRBV7-2 to TRBJ1-3; D unclear. The CDR3 is 14 amino acids. V was cut by 5 bases and J by 0 bases, with 8 bases left in between. In germline, CDR1 is SGHTA, CDR2 FQGNSA. CDR3 DNA sequence: TGTGCCAGCAGCCTACAGAGCTCTGGAAACACCATATATTTT. Translation: CASSLQSSGNTIYF. The full variable domain, its missing parts supplied by reference TRBV7-2 and TRBJ1-3, is GAGVSQSPSNKVTEKGKDVELRCDPISGHTALYWYRQSLGQGLEFLIYFQGNSAPDKSGLPSDRFSAERTGGSVSTLTIQRTQQEDSAVYLCASSLQSSGNTIYFGEGSWLTVV.

The gene calls are TRBV7-2 and TRBJ2-7; tentative D call: TRBD1 (6 bases). The CDR3 covers 15 residues. Germline-derived CDR1 and CDR2 are SGHTA and FQGNSA. V was shortened by 5 bases and J by 1 base, with 15 bases between the two germline ends. The CDR3 DNA reads as TGTGCCAGCAGCCAGGGGTCGGCAAATTCCTACGAGCAGTACTTC. This codes for CASSQGSANSYEQYF.

The V and J genes are TRBV10-3 and TRBJ1-2, with D maybe TRBD1 (5 bases). CDR1 ENHRY and CDR2 SYGVKD come from the germline V gene. The CDR3 sequence is 12 residues long. The V end lost 8 bases, the J end lost 4 bases, and 11 bases lay between the germline ends. This CDR3 reads CAIGEGTYGYTF. The CDR3 region has the DNA TGTGCCATCGGGGAAGGGACCTATGGCTACACCTTC.

The V and J genes are TRBV20-1 and TRBJ2-3, with D possibly matching TRBD1 (6 bases). Germline V gene lookup returns CDR1 DFQATT and CDR2 SNEGSKA (reference sequence). The CDR3 sequence is 13 residues long. Trimming cost V 5 bases and J 0 bases, with 9 bases left between them. CDR3 bases: TGCAGTGCTCCAGACAGGAGCACAGATACGCAGTATTTT. It is translated as CSAPDRSTDTQYF.

The CDR3 here is CASSLIRGQGRETQYF. The CDR3 nucleotides read TGTGCCAGCAGTTTAATAAGGGGACAGGGTAGAGAGACCCAGTACTTC. The chain is built from TRBV28 and TRBJ2-5; TRBD1 matches 9 bases. This CDR3 has 16 residues. V was clipped by 2 bases and J by 4 bases; unmatched bases: 8. The V gene's germline CDR1 is MDHEN and CDR2 SYDVKM. Full variable domain (remainder filled in from reference TRBV28 and TRBJ2-5): DVKVTQSSRYLVKRTGEKVFLECVQDMDHENMFWYRQDPGLGLRLIYFSYDVKMKEKGDIPEGYSVSREKKERFSLILESASTNQTSMYLCASSLIRGQGRETQYFGPGTRLLVL.

The V call is TRBV7-8, the J call TRBJ2-1; a weak D match, TRBD2 (6 bases). There are 17 residues in the CDR3. V lost 4 bases to trimming and J lost 3 bases, with 19 bases between them. Per the germline V gene, CDR1 is SGHVS and CDR2 is FQNEAQ. For the CDR3, the DNA is TGTGCCAGCAGCTCAACCTCGTGGGGGGAGTACTACAATGAGCAGTTCTTC. It codes for CASSSTSWGEYYNEQFF.

CDR3 sequence (DNA): TGTGCCGCGCGGGGGAATTCACCCCTCCACTTT. Translation: CAARGNSPLHF. The chain is built from TRBV30 and TRBJ1-6; the D gene is possibly TRBD1 (5 bases). The CDR3 covers 11 residues. The germline V gene encodes CDR1 GTSNPN and CDR2 SVGIG (reference sequence). The ends were cut back, 8 bases at V and 7 bases at J, with 9 bases in the middle.

The CDR3: CASSQSRFELPGEQYF. Here the CDR3 DNA reads TGCGCCAGCAGCCAAAGTAGGTTTGAGCTCCCGGGTGAGCAGTACTTC. This chain uses TRBV4-1 with TRBJ2-1, with unresolved D. Near its end, the DNA agrees better with TRBJ2-7, so the J call may be wrong. Germline V gene lookup returns CDR1 MGHRA and CDR2 YSYEKL. The CDR3 totals 16 residues.

The rearrangement uses TRBV6-5 and TRBJ2-1; 8 nucleotides align to TRBD2. The CDR3 extends over 15 amino acids. V was clipped by 7 bases and J by 4 bases; unmatched bases: 9. Germline V gene data show CDR1 as MNHEY and CDR2 as SVGAGI. In DNA form, the CDR3 reads TGTGCCAGCACCAAAACTAGCGGAAGATACAATGAGCAGTTCTTC. Translation gives CASTKTSGRYNEQFF.

The J gene is TRBJ2-7, the V gene TRBV6-6, with a weak D call TRBD1 (6 bases). The CDR3 is 12 amino acids. Trimming left V 2 bases short and J 10 bases short, with 12 bases between. Germline assignment: CDR1 MNHNY and CDR2 SVGAGI (reference sequence). CDR3 sequence (DNA): TGTGCCAGCAGTTACGATAAGGGACACCAGTACTTC. Protein: CASSYDKGHQYF.

This clonotype showed up just a few times. The chain couples TRBV7-2 to TRBJ2-3; a weak D match, TRBD1 (6 bases). CDR1 and CDR2 from the germline V gene are SGHTA and FQGNSA. V lost 4 bases and J lost 0, with 14 bases in between. The CDR3 spans 16 residues. CDR3 loop: CASSSVGDTSTDTQYF. CDR3 DNA: TGTGCCAGCAGCTCGGTAGGGGACACCAGCACAGATACGCAGTATTTT.

V is TRBV5-6 and J is TRBJ1-2, with D maybe TRBD1 (5 bases). The ends were cut back, 4 bases at V and 2 bases at J, with 15 bases in the middle. Germline V lookup: CDR1 SGHDT, CDR2 YYEEEE. The CDR3 covers 15 residues. CDR3 bases: TGTGCCAGCAGCCTAAGACAGCTTGAAAACTATGGCTACACCTTC. This translates into CASSLRQLENYGYTF.

The chain employs TRBV7-2 and TRBJ1-2; D perhaps matches TRBD1 (5 bases). Germline CDR1 SGHTA, CDR2 FQGNSA. This CDR3 spans 15 amino acids. The germline V and J ends were trimmed by 2 bases and 0 bases, with 10 bases remaining between them. The CDR3 region has the DNA TGTGCCAGCAGCTTATGGGGGGGAGCTAACTATGGCTACACCTTC. Amino acids: CASSLWGGANYGYTF.

This clonotype was counted between two and nine times. This chain joins TRBV4-3 and TRBJ2-7, with D possibly matching TRBD1 (6 bases). CDR3 length: 18 residues. Per the germline V gene, CDR1 is LGHNA and CDR2 is YSLEER. Trimming took off 0 bases at V and 2 bases at J, with 20 bases between the two ends. The CDR3 region has the DNA TGCGCCAGCAGCCAAGATGTCGGAACAGGGACAAATCCCTACGAGCAGTACTTC. Translated, it gives CASSQDVGTGTNPYEQYF.

CDR3 nucleotide sequence: TGTGCCAGCAGGGGACTAGCGGGTCCCTACGAGCAGTACTTC. The encoded protein is CASRGLAGPYEQYF. This rearrangement joins TRBV27 to TRBJ2-7, with 12 bases matching TRBD2. The ends lost 6 bases at V and 2 bases at J; junction bases unmatched: 2. CDR1 MNHEY and CDR2 SMNVEV come from the germline V gene (reference sequence). The CDR3 length is 14 residues.

The chain has TRBV29-1 and TRBJ2-3; a weak D match, TRBD1 (6 bases). Germline V gene data show CDR1 as SQVTM and CDR2 as ANQGSEA. The length of the CDR3 is 13 residues. Trimming stripped 4 bases from V and 5 bases from J, with 13 bases between. Here the CDR3 reads CSVGRTVEDTQYF. The CDR3 bases are TGCAGCGTTGGCCGGACAGTGGAAGATACGCAGTATTTT.

The V gene is TRBV6-5, the J gene TRBJ2-4; 7 bases map to TRBD1. The V gene end was trimmed by 6 bases and the J gene end by 14 bases; junction bases not matched to a gene: 13. Germline CDR1 is MNHEY and CDR2 is SVGAGI. The length of the CDR3 is 13 residues. CDR3 nucleotide sequence: TGTGCCAGCAGCGATAGGACAGGCCTGGAAAAGTACTTC. It translates to CASSDRTGLEKYF.

This clonotype was observed a handful of times. The chain recombines TRBV6-5 with TRBJ2-5; perhaps TRBD1 as D (5 bases). The V gene lost 6 bases and the J gene lost 4 bases, with 15 bases spanning the gap. This CDR3 has 14 amino acids. Germline CDR1 MNHEY, CDR2 SVGAGI. The DNA for the CDR3 is TGTGCCAGCAGCCCCTGGCTAGGGGCAGAGACCCAGTACTTC. It encodes CASSPWLGAETQYF.